Below are 20 T cell receptor beta chains sequenced from a single sample in a study of blood T cells in healthy people across ages. Combining a sample-barcoded 5' primer with a J-beta primer mix, a second PCR ran for roughly 6 to 11 cycles. TCRdb redid the calling of the 5' RACE reads with MiXCR, one entry per CDR3 protein. The sample comprises more than 600,000 distinct CDR3 sequences, just under 25% of which are singletons, and 9.4% rests with the top ten. This sample was also put to use in a study of T cells of mothers and their children.

Sequenced material: blood. The receptors here all came from a boy aged 5-17 years in good health.

This chain links TRBV20-1 with TRBJ1-3; D gene ambiguous. V was shortened by 1 base and J by 0 bases, with 10 bases between the two germline ends. The germline V gene has CDR1 DFQATT and CDR2 SNEGSKA (reference sequence). CDR3 size: 15 residues. CDR3 DNA sequence: TGCAGTGCTAGAGCCCAGGAACTCTCTGGAAACACCATATATTTT. This codes for CSARAQELSGNTIYF.

With regard to this clonotype: An end of the junction does not agree with germline; a read error may underlie this. The chain has TRBV7-9 and TRBJ2-7, with D uncertain. There are 13 residues in the CDR3. Per the germline V gene, CDR1 is SEHNR and CDR2 is FQNEAQ (reference sequence). CDR3 DNA: TGCGCCAGCAGCTTTGCCGGGCAGATCGAGCAGTACTTC. This gives the protein CASSFAGQIEQYF.

V and J are TRBV28 and TRBJ2-3, with D possibly matching TRBD2 (6 bases). The V gene lost 2 bases and the J gene lost 0 bases, with 15 bases spanning the gap. Looked up from germline, CDR1 is MDHEN and CDR2 is SYDVKM. The CDR3 has 17 amino acids. The CDR3 sequence is CASSLPTGLLSTDTQYF. DNA for the CDR3: TGTGCCAGCAGTTTACCCACGGGACTTCTTAGCACAGATACGCAGTATTTT.

This clonotype was counted only a few times. V gene TRBV12-3 or TRBV12-4 combines with J gene TRBJ2-2; 12 bases are a match to TRBD2. The V gene end was trimmed by 5 bases and the J gene end by 6 bases; junction bases not matched to a gene: 10. The CDR3 runs 17 residues. CDR3 DNA: TGTGCCAGCAGTCCAAGCTTGACTAGCGGGAGACCCGGGGAGCTGTTTTTT. Translation: CASSPSLTSGRPGELFF.

The chain uses TRBV5-1 and TRBJ1-1; perhaps TRBD1 as D (5 bases). Germline V CDR1 and CDR2: SGHRS, YFSETQ. Trimming took off 3 bases at V and 1 base at J, with 19 bases between the two ends. CDR3 length: 17 amino acids. In DNA form, the CDR3 reads TGCGCCAGCAGCTCTATCCGGGACCGCGGGCCGAACACTGAAGCTTTCTTT. Translation: CASSSIRDRGPNTEAFF.

This clonotype has a handful of counts. The chain carries TRBV4-3 and TRBJ2-7; TRBD1 is a possible D gene (6 bases). The CDR3 spans 16 residues. Germline V gene sequence: CDR1 LGHNA, CDR2 YSLEER. The V end was cut by 0 bases, the J end by 5 bases, with 17 bases between. CDR3 nucleotides: TGCGCCAGCAGCCAAGATTTCAGGGGCCTCGGAGACGAGCAGTACTTC. The encoded protein is CASSQDFRGLGDEQYF.

Only a few counts were recorded for this clonotype. V gene TRBV7-2 combines with J gene TRBJ2-1, with 10 bases aligning to TRBD2. CDR3 length: 15 amino acids. J lost 8 bases, V lost 4 bases, and 8 bases had no gene match. Germline CDR1 is SGHTA and CDR2 is FQGNSA. The DNA of the CDR3 is TGTGCCAGCAGCTCCAGCGGGGGGGCTTTGGATGAGCAGTTCTTC. This translates into CASSSSGGALDEQFF.

J is TRBJ2-5 and V is TRBV12-3 or TRBV12-4, with TRBD1 identical over 10 bases. The CDR3 runs 14 residues. Trimming removed 6 bases from V and 6 bases from J; junction bases left unmatched: 7. The CDR3 nucleotides are TGTGCCAGCAGCCGAACGGGACAGGGGAAGACCCAGTACTTC. Encoded protein: CASSRTGQGKTQYF.

The rearrangement uses TRBV4-3 and TRBJ2-5; a weak D match, TRBD2 (6 bases). CDR1 and CDR2 (germline): LGHNA, YSLEER. The CDR3 is made up of 15 amino acids. V lost 2 bases and J lost 5, with 15 bases in between. In DNA, the CDR3 is TGCGCCAGCAGCCAACTGACCGGGACTCTGGAGACCCAGTACTTC. It codes for CASSQLTGTLETQYF.

This clonotype occurred a few times. This chain connects TRBV28 to TRBJ2-3, with D maybe TRBD1 (5 bases). The CDR3 extends over 15 amino acids. Trimming cost V 5 bases and J 5 bases, with 17 bases left between them. In germline, CDR1 is MDHEN, CDR2 SYDVKM. The CDR3 DNA follows: TGTGCCAGCAGTCCTCTGGGGCCACCGGAAGATACGCAGTATTTT. Protein sequence: CASSPLGPPEDTQYF.

This chain connects TRBV7-9 to TRBJ1-1; tentatively, D is TRBD1 (5 bases). The CDR3 has 19 amino acids. Trimming took off 0 bases at V and 3 bases at J, with 23 bases between the two ends. Germline loops: CDR1 SEHNR, CDR2 FQNEAQ (reference sequence). This chain's CDR3 is CASSLAVGAVYLGDTEAFF. CDR3 bases: TGTGCCAGCAGCTTAGCGGTCGGAGCGGTTTATTTGGGGGACACTGAAGCTTTCTTT.

This clonotype was counted between two and nine times. This rearrangement joins TRBV20-1 to TRBJ2-3; 14 bases line up with TRBD2. The CDR3 loop spans 17 amino acids. V gave up 0 bases and J gave up 4 bases; unmatched junction bases: 6. Germline V gene data show CDR1 as DFQATT and CDR2 as SNEGSKA (reference sequence). CDR3 amino acids: CSARDQTSGRAADTQYF. The CDR3 DNA reads TGCAGTGCTAGAGATCAGACTAGCGGGAGGGCGGCAGATACGCAGTATTTT.

This clonotype has just a few counts. CDR3 region: CASSFPGQNFLNTEAFF. CDR3 nucleotides: TGTGCCAGCAGTTTCCCGGGACAGAATTTTCTGAACACTGAAGCTTTCTTT. The gene calls are TRBV28 and TRBJ1-1; TRBD1 agrees at 7 bases. Germline CDR1 and CDR2: MDHEN and SYDVKM. J was trimmed by 0 bases and V by 3 bases; bases with no gene match: 10. The length of the CDR3 is 17 residues.

This clonotype was picked up a small number of times. This chain connects TRBV25-1 to TRBJ2-5; 7 nucleotides line up with TRBD2. The end of the DNA is better explained by TRBJ2-1, so the J call may be wrong. The germline gives CDR1 MGHDK, CDR2 SYGVNS. This CDR3 spans 13 amino acids. CDR3 region: CASSSGEYNEQFF. DNA of the CDR3: TGTGCCAGCTCTAGCGGAGAATACAATGAGCAGTTCTTC.

The rearrangement links TRBV11-2 to TRBJ2-5; 16 nucleotides match TRBD2. Germline V gives CDR1 SGHAT, CDR2 FQNNGV. The CDR3 is 14 residues long. The V segment lost 4 bases and the J segment 10 bases; nucleotides outside the gene matches: 3. CDR3 loop: CASSSGLAGGRQYF. The CDR3 bases are TGTGCCAGCAGCTCGGGACTAGCGGGGGGGCGCCAGTACTTC. Full variable domain (outside the CDR3, taken from reference TRBV11-2 and TRBJ2-5): EAGVAQSPRYKIIEKRQSVAFWCNPISGHATLYWYQQILGQGPKLLIQFQNNGVVDDSQLPKDRFSAERLKGVDSTLKIQPAKLEDSAVYLCASSSGLAGGRQYFGPGTRLLVL.

Only a few counts were recorded for this clonotype. V gene TRBV3-1 combines with J gene TRBJ2-7, with D possibly TRBD2 on 6 matching bases. The germline V gene encodes CDR1 LGHDT and CDR2 YNNKEL (reference sequence). The CDR3 is 16 amino acids. V lost 2 bases and J 3 bases, leaving 17 bases between the germline ends. As DNA, the CDR3 is TGTGCCAGCAGCCAATCTCAGCGGGCTAGAGTCTACGAGCAGTACTTC. As protein: CASSQSQRARVYEQYF.

The rearrangement uses TRBV11-2 and TRBJ1-3; D ambiguous. Germline values: CDR1 SGHAT, CDR2 FQNNGV. V was clipped by 4 bases and J by 0 bases, with 13 bases between them. The CDR3 has 16 amino acids. The CDR3 is CASSSEAWVSGNTIYF. CDR3 DNA: TGTGCCAGCAGCTCAGAAGCTTGGGTCTCTGGAAACACCATATATTTT.

This clonotype was found once. The chain joins TRBV27 to TRBJ1-2; TRBD1 might be the D (6 bases). CDR3 length: 14 residues. Trimming left V 0 bases short and J 5 bases short, with 10 bases between. The V gene's germline CDR1 is MNHEY and CDR2 SMNVEV (reference sequence). CDR3 in amino acids: CASSLSGGLYGYTF. Written as DNA, the CDR3 is TGTGCCAGCAGTTTATCAGGGGGACTTTATGGCTACACCTTC.

The rearrangement links TRBV6-5 to TRBJ2-3, with 7 bases that match TRBD1. CDR3 size: 15 residues. CDR1 is MNHEY, CDR2 SVGAGI, per germline. V lost 5 bases to trimming and J lost 8 bases; unmatched junction nucleotides: 13. The DNA of the CDR3 is TGTGCCAGCAGTCACGCGGCAGGGGGTGAGGGTACGCAGTATTTT. It is translated as CASSHAAGGEGTQYF.

The chain couples TRBV12-3 or TRBV12-4 to TRBJ2-5; 13 bases align to TRBD2. The CDR3 runs to 16 residues. With 4 bases clipped from V and 2 bases from J, the junction kept 4 bases outside the gene matches. The CDR3 DNA reads TGTGCCAGCAGTTATACTAGCGGGAGGGGTCAAGAGACCCAGTACTTC. It translates to CASSYTSGRGQETQYF.